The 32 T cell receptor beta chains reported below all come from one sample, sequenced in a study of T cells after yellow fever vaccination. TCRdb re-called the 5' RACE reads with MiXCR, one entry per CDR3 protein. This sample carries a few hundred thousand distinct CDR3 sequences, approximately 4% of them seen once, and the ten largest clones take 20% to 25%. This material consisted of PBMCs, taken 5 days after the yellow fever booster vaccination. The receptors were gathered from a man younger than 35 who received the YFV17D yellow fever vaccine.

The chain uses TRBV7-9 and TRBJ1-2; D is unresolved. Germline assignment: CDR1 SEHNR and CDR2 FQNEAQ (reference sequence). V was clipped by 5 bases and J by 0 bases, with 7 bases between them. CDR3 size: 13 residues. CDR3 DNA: TGTGCCAGCAGCCGTCTCCCTAACTATGGCTACACCTTC. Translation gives CASSRLPNYGYTF. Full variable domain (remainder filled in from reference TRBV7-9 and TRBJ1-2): DTGVSQNPRHKITKRGQNVTFRCDPISEHNRLYWYRQTLGQGPEFLTYFQNEAQLEKSRLLSDRFSAERPKGSFSTLEIQRTEQGDSAMYLCASSRLPNYGYTFGSGTRLTVV.

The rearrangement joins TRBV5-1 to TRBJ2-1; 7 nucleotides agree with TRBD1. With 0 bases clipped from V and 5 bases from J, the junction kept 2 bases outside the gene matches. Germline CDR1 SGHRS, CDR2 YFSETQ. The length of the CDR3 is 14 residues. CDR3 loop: CASSLEGQNNEQFF. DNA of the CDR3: TGCGCCAGCAGCTTGGAGGGACAGAACAATGAGCAGTTCTTC. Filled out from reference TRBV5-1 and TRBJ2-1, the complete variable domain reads KAGVTQTPRYLIKTRGQQVTLSCSPISGHRSVSWYQQTPGQGLQFLFEYFSETQRNKGNFPGRFSGRQFSNSRSEMNVSTLELGDSALYLCASSLEGQNNEQFFGPGTRLTVL.

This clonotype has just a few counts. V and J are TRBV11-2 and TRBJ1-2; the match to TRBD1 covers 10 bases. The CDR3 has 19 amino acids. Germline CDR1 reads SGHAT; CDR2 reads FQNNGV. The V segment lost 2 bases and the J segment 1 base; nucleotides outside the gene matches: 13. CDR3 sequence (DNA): TGTGCCAGCAGCTTAACATTAGGGGACAGGGGAGAGGTTAACTATGGCTACACCTTC. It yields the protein CASSLTLGDRGEVNYGYTF.

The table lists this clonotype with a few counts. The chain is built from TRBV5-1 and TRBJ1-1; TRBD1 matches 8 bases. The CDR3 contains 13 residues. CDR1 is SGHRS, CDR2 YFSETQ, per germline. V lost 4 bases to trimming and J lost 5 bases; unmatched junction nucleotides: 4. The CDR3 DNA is TGCGCCAGCAGCAACAACAGGGGGACTGAAGCTTTCTTT. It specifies CASSNNRGTEAFF.

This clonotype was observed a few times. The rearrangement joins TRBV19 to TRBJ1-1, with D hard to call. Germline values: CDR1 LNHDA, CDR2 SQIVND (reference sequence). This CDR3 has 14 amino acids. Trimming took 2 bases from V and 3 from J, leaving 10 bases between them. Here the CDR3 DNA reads TGTGCCAGTAGTATACGAGGCGGGGACACTGAAGCTTTCTTT. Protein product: CASSIRGGDTEAFF. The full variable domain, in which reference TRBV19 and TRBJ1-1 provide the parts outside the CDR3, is DGGITQSPKYLFRKEGQNVTLSCEQNLNHDAMYWYRQDPGQGLRLIYYSQIVNDFQKGDIAEGYSVSREKKESFPLTVTSAQKNPTAFYLCASSIRGGDTEAFFGQGTRLTVV.

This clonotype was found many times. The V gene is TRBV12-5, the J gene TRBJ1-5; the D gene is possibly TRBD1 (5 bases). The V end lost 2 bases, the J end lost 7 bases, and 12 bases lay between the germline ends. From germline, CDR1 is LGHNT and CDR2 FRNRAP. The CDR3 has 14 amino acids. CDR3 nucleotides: TGTGCTAGTGGTTTGTCGGGGGGTAAGCAGCCCCAGCATTTT. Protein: CASGLSGGKQPQHF.

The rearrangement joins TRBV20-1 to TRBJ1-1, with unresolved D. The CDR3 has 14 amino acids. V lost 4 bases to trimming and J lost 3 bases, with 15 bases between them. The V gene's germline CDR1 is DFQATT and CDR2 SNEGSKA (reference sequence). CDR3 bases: TGCAGTGCTATCCCGGGCCCGGCGGACACTGAAGCTTTCTTT. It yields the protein CSAIPGPADTEAFF.

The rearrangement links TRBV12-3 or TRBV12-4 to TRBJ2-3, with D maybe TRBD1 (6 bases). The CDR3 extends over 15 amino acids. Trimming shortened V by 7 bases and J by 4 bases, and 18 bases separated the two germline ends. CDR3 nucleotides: TGTGCCAGCACTCGATGGGGGCAGGCCGCAGATACGCAGTATTTT. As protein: CASTRWGQAADTQYF.

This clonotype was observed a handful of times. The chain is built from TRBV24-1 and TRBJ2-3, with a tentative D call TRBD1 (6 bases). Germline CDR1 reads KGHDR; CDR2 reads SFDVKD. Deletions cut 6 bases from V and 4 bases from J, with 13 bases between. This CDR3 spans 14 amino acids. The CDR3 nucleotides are TGTGCCACCAGTCCGGCAGGGGCCCCAGATACGCAGTATTTT. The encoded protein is CATSPAGAPDTQYF.

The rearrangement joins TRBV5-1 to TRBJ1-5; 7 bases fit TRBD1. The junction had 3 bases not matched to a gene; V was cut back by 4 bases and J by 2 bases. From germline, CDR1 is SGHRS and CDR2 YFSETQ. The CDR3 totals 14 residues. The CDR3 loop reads CASSEGAGNQPQHF. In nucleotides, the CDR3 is TGCGCCAGCAGCGAGGGGGCCGGCAATCAGCCCCAGCATTTT.

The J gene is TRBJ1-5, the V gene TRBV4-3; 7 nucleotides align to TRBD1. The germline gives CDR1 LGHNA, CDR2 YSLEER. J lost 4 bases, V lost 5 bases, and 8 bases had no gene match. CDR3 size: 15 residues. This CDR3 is CASSTGTAPNQPQHF. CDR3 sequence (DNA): TGCGCCAGCAGCACCGGGACAGCTCCTAATCAGCCCCAGCATTTT.

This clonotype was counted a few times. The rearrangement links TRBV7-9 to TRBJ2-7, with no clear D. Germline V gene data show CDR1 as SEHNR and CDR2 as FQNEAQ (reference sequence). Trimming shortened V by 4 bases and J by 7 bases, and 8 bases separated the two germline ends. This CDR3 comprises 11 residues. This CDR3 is CASSSREEQYF. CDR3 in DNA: TGTGCCAGCAGCTCGCGCGAAGAGCAGTACTTC.

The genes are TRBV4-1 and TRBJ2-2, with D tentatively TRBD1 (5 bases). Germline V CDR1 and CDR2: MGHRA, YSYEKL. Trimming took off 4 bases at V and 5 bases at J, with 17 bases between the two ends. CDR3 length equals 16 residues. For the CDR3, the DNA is TGCGCCAGCAGCCCCACGACAGACAGTCTTACCGGGGAGCTGTTTTTT. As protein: CASSPTTDSLTGELFF.

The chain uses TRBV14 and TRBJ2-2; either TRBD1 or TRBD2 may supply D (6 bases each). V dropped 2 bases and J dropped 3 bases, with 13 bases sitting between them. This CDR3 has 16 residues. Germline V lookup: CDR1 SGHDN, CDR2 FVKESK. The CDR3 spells CASSQNWGADTGELFF. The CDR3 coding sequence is TGTGCCAGCAGCCAAAATTGGGGGGCTGACACCGGGGAGCTGTTTTTT.

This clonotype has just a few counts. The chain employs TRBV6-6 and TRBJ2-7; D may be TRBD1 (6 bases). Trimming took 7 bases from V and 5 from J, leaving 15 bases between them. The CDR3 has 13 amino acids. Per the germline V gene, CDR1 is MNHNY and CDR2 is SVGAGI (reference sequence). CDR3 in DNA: TGTGCCAGCATCCGCGACAGGTCGAACGAGCAGTACTTC. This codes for CASIRDRSNEQYF.

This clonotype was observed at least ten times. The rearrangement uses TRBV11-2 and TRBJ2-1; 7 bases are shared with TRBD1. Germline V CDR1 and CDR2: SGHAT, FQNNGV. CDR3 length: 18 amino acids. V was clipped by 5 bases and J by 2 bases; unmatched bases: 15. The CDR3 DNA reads TGTGCCAGCAGCCCGAGGGACAGCACCGTGACAACCTACAATGAGCAGTTCTTC. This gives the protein CASSPRDSTVTTYNEQFF. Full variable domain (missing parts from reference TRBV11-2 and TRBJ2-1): EAGVAQSPRYKIIEKRQSVAFWCNPISGHATLYWYQQILGQGPKLLIQFQNNGVVDDSQLPKDRFSAERLKGVDSTLKIQPAKLEDSAVYLCASSPRDSTVTTYNEQFFGPGTRLTVL.

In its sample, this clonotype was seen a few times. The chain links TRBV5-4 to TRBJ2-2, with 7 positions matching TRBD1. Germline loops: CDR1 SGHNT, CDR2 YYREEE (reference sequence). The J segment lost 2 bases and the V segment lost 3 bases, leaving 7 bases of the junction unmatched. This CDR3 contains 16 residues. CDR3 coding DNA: TGTGCCAGCAGCTCGACAGGGACCCTCAACACCGGGGAGCTGTTTTTT. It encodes CASSSTGTLNTGELFF.

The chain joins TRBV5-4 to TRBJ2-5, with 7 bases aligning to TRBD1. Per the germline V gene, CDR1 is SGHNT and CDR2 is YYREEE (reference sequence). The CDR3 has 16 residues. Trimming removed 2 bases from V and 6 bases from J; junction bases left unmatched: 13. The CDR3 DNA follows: TGTGCCAGCAGCTTTTCCGCATCTACGGACAGGAAGACCCAGTACTTC. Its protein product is CASSFSASTDRKTQYF.

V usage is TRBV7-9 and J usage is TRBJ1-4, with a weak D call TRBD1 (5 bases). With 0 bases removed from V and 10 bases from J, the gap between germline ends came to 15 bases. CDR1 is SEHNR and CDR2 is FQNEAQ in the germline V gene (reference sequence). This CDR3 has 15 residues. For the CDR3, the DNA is TGTGCCAGCAGCTTAGCAGGGGATGTCCGCGGAAAACTGTTTTTT. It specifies CASSLAGDVRGKLFF.

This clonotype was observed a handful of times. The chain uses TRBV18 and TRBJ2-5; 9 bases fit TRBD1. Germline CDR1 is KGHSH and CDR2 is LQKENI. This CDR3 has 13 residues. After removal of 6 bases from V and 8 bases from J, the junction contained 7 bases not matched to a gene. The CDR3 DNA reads TGTGCCAGCTCGACCAGGACAGGGGAAACCCAGTACTTC. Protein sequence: CASSTRTGETQYF.

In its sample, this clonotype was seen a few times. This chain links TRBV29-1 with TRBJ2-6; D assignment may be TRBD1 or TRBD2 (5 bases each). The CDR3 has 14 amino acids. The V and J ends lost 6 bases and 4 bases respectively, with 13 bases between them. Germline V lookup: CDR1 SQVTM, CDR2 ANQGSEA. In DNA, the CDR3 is TGCAGCGTACGAGGGACGGGGGGGGCCAACGTCCTGACTTTC. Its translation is CSVRGTGGANVLTF.

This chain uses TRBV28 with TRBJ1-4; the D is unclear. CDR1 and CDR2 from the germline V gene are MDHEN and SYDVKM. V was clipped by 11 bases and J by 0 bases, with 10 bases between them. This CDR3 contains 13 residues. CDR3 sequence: CAALGPTNEKLFF. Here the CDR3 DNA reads TGTGCCGCCTTAGGGCCAACTAATGAAAAACTGTTTTTT.

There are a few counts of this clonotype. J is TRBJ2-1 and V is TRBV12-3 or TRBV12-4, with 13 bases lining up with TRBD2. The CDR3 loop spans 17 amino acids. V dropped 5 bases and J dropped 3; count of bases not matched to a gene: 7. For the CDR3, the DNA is TGTGCCAGCAGTCCGGGGACTAGCGGGGTGGGCTACAATGAGCAGTTCTTC. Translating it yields CASSPGTSGVGYNEQFF.

The CDR3 nucleotides are TGTGCCAGCAGCGAGCAGCAGAACACTGAAGCTTTCTTT. It codes for CASSEQQNTEAFF. This chain connects TRBV7-9 to TRBJ1-1; D is unresolved. The CDR3 covers 13 residues. V lost 5 bases, J lost 1 base, and 8 bases lay in between. Germline values: CDR1 SEHNR, CDR2 FQNEAQ (reference sequence).

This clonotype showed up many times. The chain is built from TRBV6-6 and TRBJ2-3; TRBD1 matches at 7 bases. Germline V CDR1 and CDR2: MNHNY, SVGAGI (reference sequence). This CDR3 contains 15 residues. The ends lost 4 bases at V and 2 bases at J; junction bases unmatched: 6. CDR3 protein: CASSFTGVPTDTQYF. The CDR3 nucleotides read TGTGCCAGCAGTTTTACAGGGGTCCCCACAGATACGCAGTATTTT.

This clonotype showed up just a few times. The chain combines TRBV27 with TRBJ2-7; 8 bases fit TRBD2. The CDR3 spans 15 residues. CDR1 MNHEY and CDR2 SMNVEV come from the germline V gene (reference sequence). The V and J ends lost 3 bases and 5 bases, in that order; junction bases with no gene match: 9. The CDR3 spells CASSFLAGGGHEQYF. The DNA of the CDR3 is TGTGCCAGCAGTTTCTTGGCGGGGGGCGGCCACGAGCAGTACTTC.

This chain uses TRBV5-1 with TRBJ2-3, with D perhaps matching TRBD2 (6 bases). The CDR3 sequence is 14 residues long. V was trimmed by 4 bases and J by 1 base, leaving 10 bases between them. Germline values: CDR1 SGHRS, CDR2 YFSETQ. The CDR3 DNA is TGCGCCAGCAGCCGGGAGCCCGGCACAGATACGCAGTATTTT. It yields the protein CASSREPGTDTQYF.

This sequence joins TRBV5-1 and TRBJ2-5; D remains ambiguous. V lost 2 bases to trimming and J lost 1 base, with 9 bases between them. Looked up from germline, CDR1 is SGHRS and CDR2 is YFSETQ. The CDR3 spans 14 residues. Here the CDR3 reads CASSFSTFQETQYF. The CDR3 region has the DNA TGCGCCAGCAGCTTCTCCACCTTCCAAGAGACCCAGTACTTC.

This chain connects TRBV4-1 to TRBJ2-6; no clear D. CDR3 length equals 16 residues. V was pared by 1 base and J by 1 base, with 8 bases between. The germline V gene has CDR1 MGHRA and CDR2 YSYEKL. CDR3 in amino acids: CASSQVPTSGANVLTF. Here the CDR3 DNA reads TGCGCCAGCAGCCAAGTCCCGACTTCTGGGGCCAACGTCCTGACTTTC.

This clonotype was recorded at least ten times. CDR3 in amino acids: CSASVRALTSTDTQYF. CDR3 nucleotides: TGCAGTGCTAGTGTCCGGGCCCTCACTAGCACAGATACGCAGTATTTT. V and J are TRBV20-1 and TRBJ2-3; D call uncertain. CDR1 is DFQATT, CDR2 SNEGSKA, per germline (reference sequence). With 3 bases removed from V and 0 bases from J, the gap between germline ends came to 16 bases. The CDR3 length is 16 residues.

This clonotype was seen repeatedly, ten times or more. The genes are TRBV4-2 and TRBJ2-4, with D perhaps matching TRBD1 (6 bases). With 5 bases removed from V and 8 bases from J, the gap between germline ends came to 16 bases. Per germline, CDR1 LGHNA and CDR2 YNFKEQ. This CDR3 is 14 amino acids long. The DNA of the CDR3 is TGTGCCAGCAGCGACCGGGACAAAAATGACATTCAGTACTTC. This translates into CASSDRDKNDIQYF.

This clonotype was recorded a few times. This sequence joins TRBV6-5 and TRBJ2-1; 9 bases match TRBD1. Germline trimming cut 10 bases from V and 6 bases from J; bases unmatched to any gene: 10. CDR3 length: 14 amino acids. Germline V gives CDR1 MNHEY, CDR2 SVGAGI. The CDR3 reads CATGDREGRNEQFF. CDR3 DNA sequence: TGTGCCACCGGGGACAGGGAAGGTCGCAATGAGCAGTTCTTC.